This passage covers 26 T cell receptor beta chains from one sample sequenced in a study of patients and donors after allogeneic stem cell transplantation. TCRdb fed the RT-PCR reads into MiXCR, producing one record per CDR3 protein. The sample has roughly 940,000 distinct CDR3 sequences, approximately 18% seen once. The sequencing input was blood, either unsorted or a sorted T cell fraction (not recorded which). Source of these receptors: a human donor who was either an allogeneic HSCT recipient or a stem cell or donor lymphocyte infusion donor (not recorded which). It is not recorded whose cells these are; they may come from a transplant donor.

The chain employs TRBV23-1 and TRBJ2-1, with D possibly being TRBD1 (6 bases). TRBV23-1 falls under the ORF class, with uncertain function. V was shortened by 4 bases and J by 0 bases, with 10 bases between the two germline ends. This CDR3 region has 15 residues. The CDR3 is CASSRGQNSYNEQFF. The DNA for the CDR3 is TGCGCCAGCAGTCGGGGACAAAACTCCTACAATGAGCAGTTCTTC.

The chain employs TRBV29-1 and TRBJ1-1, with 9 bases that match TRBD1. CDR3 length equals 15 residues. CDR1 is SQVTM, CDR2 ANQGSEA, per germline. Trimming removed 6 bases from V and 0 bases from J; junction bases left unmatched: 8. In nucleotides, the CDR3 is TGCAGCGTCCTAAAGACAGGGGGGGTGAACACTGAAGCTTTCTTT. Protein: CSVLKTGGVNTEAFF. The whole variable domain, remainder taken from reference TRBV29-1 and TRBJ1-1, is SAVISQKPSRDICQRGTSLTIQCQVDSQVTMMFWYRQQPGQSLTLIATANQGSEATYESGFVIDKFPISRPNLTFSTLTVSNMSPEDSSIYLCSVLKTGGVNTEAFFGQGTRLTVV.

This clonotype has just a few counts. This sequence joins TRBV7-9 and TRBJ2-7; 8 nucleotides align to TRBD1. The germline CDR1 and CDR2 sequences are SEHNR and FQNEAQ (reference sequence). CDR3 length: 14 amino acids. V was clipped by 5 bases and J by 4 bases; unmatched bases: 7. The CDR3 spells CASSMDRVSYEQYF. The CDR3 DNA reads TGTGCCAGCAGCATGGACAGGGTCTCGTACGAGCAGTACTTC.

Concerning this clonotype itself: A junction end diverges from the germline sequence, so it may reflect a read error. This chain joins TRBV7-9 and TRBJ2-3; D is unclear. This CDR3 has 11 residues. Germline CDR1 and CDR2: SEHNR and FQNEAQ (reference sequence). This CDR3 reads CASSFPDRQYF. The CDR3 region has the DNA TGTGCCAGCAGCTTCCCGGATAGGCAGTATTTT.

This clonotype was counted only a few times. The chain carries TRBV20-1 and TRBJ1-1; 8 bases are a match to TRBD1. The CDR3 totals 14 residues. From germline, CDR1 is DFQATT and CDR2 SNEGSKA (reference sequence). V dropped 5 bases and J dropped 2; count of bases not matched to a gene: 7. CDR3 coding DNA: TGCAGTGCTGAAAGGACAGGGAAAAACACTGAAGCTTTCTTT. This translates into CSAERTGKNTEAFF.

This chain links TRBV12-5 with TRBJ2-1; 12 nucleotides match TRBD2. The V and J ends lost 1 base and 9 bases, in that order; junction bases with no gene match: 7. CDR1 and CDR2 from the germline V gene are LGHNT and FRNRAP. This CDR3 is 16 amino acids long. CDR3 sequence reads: CASGLGSSGGASEQFF. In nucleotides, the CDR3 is TGTGCTAGTGGTTTGGGATCTAGCGGGGGGGCGTCTGAGCAGTTCTTC.

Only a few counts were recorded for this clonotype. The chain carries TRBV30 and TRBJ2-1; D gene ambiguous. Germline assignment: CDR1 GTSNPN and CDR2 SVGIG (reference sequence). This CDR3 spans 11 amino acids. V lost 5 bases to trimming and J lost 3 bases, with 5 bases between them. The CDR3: CAWADYNEQFF. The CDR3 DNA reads TGTGCCTGGGCGGACTACAATGAGCAGTTCTTC.

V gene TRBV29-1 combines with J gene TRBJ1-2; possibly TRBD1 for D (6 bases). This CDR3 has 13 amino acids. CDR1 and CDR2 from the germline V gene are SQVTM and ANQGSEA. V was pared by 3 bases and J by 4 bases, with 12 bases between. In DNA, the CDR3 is TGCAGCGTTGATACGACAGGAGCCTATGGCTACACCTTC. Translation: CSVDTTGAYGYTF.

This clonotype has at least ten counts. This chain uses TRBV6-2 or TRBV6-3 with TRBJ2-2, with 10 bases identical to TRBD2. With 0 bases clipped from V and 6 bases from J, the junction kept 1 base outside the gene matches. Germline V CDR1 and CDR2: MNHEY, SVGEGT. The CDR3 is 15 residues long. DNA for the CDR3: TGTGCCAGCAGTTACTCAAGCGGGGGGGCCGGGGAGCTGTTTTTT. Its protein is CASSYSSGGAGELFF.

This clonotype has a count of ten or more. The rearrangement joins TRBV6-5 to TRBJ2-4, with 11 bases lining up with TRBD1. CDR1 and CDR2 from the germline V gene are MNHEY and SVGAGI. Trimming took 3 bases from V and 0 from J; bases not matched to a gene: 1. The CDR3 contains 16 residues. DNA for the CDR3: TGTGCCAGCAGTTATGGACAGGGGGCAGCCAAAAACATTCAGTACTTC. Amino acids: CASSYGQGAAKNIQYF.

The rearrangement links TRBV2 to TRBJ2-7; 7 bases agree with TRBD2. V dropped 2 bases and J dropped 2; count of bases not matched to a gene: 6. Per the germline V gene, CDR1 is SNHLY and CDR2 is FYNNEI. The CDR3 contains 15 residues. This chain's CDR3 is CASSELRGLAYEQYF. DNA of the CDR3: TGTGCCAGCAGTGAACTCCGTGGACTAGCCTACGAGCAGTACTTC.

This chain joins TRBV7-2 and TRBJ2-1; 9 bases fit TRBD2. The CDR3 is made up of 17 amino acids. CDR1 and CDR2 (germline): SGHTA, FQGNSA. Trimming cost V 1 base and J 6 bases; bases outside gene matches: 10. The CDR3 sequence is CASSLVISGRYGNEQFF. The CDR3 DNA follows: TGTGCCAGCAGCTTAGTAATTAGCGGGAGATATGGCAATGAGCAGTTCTTC.

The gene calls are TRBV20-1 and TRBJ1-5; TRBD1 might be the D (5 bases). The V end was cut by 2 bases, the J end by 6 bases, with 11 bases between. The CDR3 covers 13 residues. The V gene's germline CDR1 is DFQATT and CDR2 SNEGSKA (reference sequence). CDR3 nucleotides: TGCAGTGCTAGACCCGAGGGGAGTCAGCCCCAGCATTTT. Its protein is CSARPEGSQPQHF.

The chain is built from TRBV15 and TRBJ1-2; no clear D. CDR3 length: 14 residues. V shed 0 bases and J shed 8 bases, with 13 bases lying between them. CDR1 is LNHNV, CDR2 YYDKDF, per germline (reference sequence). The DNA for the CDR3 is TGTGCCACCAGCAGAGAGCTAAGGTCCGGCGGCTACACCTTC. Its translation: CATSRELRSGGYTF.

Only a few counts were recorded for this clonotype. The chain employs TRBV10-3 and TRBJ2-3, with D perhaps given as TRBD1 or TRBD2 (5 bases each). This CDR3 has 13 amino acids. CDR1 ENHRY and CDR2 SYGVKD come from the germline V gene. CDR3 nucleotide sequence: TGTGCAGTTTCCGGGACGCGCACAGATACGCAGTATTTT. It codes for CAVSGTRTDTQYF.

CDR3 residues: CSVSPRAPSYQETQYF. CDR3 bases: TGCAGCGTTTCACCCCGGGCCCCGTCTTACCAAGAGACCCAGTACTTC. This chain links TRBV29-1 with TRBJ2-5, with D uncertain. In germline, CDR1 is SQVTM, CDR2 ANQGSEA. V dropped 5 bases and J dropped 0 bases, with 19 bases sitting between them. The CDR3 sequence is 16 residues long.

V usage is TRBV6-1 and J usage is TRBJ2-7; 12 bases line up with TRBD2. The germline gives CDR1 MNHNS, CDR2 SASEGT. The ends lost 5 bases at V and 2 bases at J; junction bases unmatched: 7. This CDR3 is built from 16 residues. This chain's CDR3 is CASSQGTSGLPYEQYF. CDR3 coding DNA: TGTGCCAGCAGTCAGGGGACTAGCGGGCTCCCCTACGAGCAGTACTTC.

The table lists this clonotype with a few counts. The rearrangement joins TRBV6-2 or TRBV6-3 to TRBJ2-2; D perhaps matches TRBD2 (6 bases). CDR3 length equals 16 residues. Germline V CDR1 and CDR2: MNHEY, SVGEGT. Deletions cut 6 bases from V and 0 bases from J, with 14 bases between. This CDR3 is CASSEDYFANTGELFF. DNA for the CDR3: TGTGCCAGCAGCGAGGACTACTTCGCGAACACCGGGGAGCTGTTTTTT.

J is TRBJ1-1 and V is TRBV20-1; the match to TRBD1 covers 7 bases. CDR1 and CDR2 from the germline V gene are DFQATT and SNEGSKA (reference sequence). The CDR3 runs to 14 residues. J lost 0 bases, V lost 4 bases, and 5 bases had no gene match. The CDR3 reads CSAIRDSLNTEAFF. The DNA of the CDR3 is TGCAGTGCTATCCGGGACAGCTTGAACACTGAAGCTTTCTTT.

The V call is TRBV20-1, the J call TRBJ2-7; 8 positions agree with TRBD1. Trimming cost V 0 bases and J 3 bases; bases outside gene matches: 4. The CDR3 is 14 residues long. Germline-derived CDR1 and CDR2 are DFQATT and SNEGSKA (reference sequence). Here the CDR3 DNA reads TGCAGTGCTAGAGAACTAGGACAGGGCTACGAGCAGTACTTC. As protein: CSARELGQGYEQYF.

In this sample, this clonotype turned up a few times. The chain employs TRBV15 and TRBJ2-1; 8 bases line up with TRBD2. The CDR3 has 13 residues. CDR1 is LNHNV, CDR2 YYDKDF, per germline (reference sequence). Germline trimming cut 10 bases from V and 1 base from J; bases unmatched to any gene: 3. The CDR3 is CASSGISYNEQFF. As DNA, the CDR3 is TGTGCCAGTAGCGGGATTTCCTACAATGAGCAGTTCTTC.

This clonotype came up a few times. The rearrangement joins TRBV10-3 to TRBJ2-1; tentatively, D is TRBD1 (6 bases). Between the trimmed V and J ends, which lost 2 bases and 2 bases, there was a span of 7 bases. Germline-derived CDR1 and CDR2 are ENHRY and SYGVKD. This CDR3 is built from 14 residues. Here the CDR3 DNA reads TGTGCCATCAGTGAGGAGGGGGCCTACAATGAGCAGTTCTTC. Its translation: CAISEEGAYNEQFF.

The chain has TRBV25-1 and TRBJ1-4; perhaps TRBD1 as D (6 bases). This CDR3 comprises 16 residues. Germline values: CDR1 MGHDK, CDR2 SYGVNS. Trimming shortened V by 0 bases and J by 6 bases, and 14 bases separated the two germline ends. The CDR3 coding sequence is TGTGCCAGCAGTGAATATCTCGGGGGACAAGATGAAAAACTGTTTTTT. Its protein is CASSEYLGGQDEKLFF.

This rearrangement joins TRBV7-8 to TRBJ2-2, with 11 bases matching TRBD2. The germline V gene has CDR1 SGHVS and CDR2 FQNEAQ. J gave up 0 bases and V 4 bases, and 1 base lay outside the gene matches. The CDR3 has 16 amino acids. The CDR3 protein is CASSSTSGANTGELFF. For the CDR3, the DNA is TGTGCCAGCAGCTCGACTAGCGGGGCGAACACCGGGGAGCTGTTTTTT.

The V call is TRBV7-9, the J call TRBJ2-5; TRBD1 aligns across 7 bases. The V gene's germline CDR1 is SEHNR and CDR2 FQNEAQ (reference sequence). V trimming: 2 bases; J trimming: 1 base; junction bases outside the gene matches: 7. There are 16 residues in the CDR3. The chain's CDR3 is CASSLKQGNCQETQYF. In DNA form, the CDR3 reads TGTGCCAGCAGCTTAAAACAGGGGAATTGCCAAGAGACCCAGTACTTC.

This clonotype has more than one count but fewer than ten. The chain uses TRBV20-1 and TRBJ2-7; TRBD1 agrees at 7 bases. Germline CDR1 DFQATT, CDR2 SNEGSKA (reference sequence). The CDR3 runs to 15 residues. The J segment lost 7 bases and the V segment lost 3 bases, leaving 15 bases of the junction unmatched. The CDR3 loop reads CSASSTIVPGQEQYF. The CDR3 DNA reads TGCAGTGCTAGCTCTACAATCGTCCCGGGACAGGAGCAGTACTTC.